Here is one TCR beta chain with its context. In the same sample, other DNA sequences code for this CDR3. This specimen comes from a study of cytomegalovirus exposure and HLA in healthy donors. This CDR3 comprises 13 residues. Germline lookup yields CDR1 SGHRS and CDR2 YFSETQ. V dropped 5 bases and J dropped 0 bases, with 8 bases sitting between them. The study ran its PCR with 60 Vbeta and 13 Jbeta primers. Some clones are missing from TCRdb's copy, which holds only in-frame ones; the method was immunoSEQ multiplex PCR. The table includes 84,000 or so clones, roughly four fifths detected once. The material sequenced was PBMCs. The chain couples TRBV5-1 to TRBJ1-1; D gene unclear. This clonotype originated in a human donor in good health. CDR3: CASRTRLNTEAFF. The CDR3 region has the DNA TGCGCCAGCAGGACAAGACTGAACACTGAAGCTTTCTTT.